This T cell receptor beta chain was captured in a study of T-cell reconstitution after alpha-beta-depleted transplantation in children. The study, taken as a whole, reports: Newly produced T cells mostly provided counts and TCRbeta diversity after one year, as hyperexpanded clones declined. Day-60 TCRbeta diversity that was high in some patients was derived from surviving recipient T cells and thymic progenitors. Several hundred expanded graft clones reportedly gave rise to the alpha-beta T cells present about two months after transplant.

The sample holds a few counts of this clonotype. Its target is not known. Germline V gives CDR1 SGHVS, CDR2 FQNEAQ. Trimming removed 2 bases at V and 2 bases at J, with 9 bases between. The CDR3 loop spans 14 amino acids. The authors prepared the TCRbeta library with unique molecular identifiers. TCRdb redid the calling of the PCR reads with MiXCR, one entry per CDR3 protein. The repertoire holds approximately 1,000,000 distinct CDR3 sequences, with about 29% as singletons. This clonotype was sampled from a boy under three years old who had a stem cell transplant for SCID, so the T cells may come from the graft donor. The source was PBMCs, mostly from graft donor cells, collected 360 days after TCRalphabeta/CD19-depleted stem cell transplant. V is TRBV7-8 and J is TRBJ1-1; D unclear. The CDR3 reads CASSLSRSNTEAFF. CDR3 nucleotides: TGTGCCAGCAGCTTAAGTCGGTCAAACACTGAAGCTTTCTTT. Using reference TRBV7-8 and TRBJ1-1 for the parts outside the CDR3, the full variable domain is GAGVSQSPRYKVAKRGQDVALRCDPISGHVSLFWYQQALGQGPEFLTYFQNEAQLDKSGLPSDRFFAERPEGSVSTLKIQRTQQEDSAVYLCASSLSRSNTEAFFGQGTRLTVV.